This T cell receptor beta chain came from a study of T cells in Graves' hyperthyroidism and ophthalmopathy. TCR beta CDR3 regions were amplified from RNA transcripts. The TCR CDR3 first-round RT-PCR relied on the HTBI primer set. TCRdb re-called the multiplex PCR reads through MiXCR, storing one row per CDR3 protein. The repertoire holds roughly 840,000 distinct CDR3 sequences, with roughly 40% as singletons. Sequencing used blood. The sequence was collected from a man between 18 and 29 years old with Graves' hyperthyroidism.

In nucleotides, the CDR3 is TGTGCCAGTAGATTGACCATCCGGGACAGGGATGAAAAACTGTTTTTT. Translation: CASRLTIRDRDEKLFF. This chain joins TRBV19 and TRBJ1-4; TRBD1 matches at 9 bases. V lost 6 bases to trimming and J lost 6 bases; unmatched junction nucleotides: 11. The CDR3 length is 16 residues. Per germline, CDR1 LNHDA and CDR2 SQIVND (reference sequence).